This paragraph reports one T cell receptor beta chain. Its target is unknown. The sample belongs to a study of T cell responses to AZD1222 COVID-19 vaccine. Study-wide context: Second doses that came at about 4 or about 12 weeks were put together.

The protocol was immunoSEQ multiplex PCR, while the TCRdb copy is restricted to in-frame clones and leaves out a portion. The profile covers around 100,000 clones, with approximately 91% appearing a single time and around 1.7% taken by the ten largest. The CDR3 has 16 residues. The V gene lost 1 base and the J gene lost 4 bases, with 17 bases spanning the gap. Germline V gives CDR1 GTSNPN, CDR2 SVGIG (reference sequence). Whole-study findings and limits: Unmutated regions of variants are reportedly targeted by nearly half of spike-specific TCRs. Among AZD1222 vaccinees, only six were seropositive at baseline. Samples come after the peak T cell response, not at day 14.

The chain has TRBV30 and TRBJ1-5; D gene ambiguous. The sequence was collected from an adult in good health. The sequences come from peripheral blood, collected on day 0 of AZD1222 vaccination. The chain's CDR3 is CAWSGPIRGRNQPQHF. The CDR3 nucleotides read TGTGCCTGGAGTGGACCGATTCGAGGGAGGAATCAGCCCCAGCATTTT. Using reference TRBV30 and TRBJ1-5 for the parts outside the CDR3, the full variable domain is SQTIHQWPATLVQPVGSPLSLECTVEGTSNPNLYWYRQAAGRGLQLLFYSVGIGQISSEVPQNLSASRPQDRQFILSSKKLLLSDSGFYLCAWSGPIRGRNQPQHFGDGTRLSIL.